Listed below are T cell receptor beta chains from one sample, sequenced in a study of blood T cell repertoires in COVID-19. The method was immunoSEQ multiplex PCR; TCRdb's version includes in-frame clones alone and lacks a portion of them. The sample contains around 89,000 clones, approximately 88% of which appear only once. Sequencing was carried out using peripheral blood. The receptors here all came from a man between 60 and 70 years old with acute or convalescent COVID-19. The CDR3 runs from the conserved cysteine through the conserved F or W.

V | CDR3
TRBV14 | CASSQAGVNEQYF
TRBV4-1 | CASSQGTGFGYTF
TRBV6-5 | CASSRPGQNYEQYF
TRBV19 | CASSVRVGNTEAFF
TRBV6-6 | CASSPRGAGRGTGELFF
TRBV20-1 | CSARTAYGYTF
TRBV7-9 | CASSWGHHPYNEQFF
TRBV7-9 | CASSLLGLAGGAGELFF
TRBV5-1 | CASSEGQGFSLNTEAFF
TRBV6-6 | CASRRLAGGSGELFF
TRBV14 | CASSQVRQGSYEQYF
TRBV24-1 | CATSDPGTGTETQYF
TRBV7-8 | CASSLGLAGGGYQETQYF
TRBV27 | CASSFGTRASPLHF
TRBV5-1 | CASSSGLAGGGGTDTQYF
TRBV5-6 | CASSRRVQGAREKLFF
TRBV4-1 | CASSDINPLAGGPSIIDEQFF
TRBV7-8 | CASRPTGAFYNEQFF
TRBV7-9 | CASSVEGAQETQYF
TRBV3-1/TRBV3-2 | CASSQNRAANYGYTF
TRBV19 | CASSIGQVAGEQYF
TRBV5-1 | CASTELSSGTEAFF
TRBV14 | CASSPGLAGGIDTQYF
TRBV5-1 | CASSLGSGGNQETQYF
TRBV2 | CASSAQSYSNQPQHF
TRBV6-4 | CASSDRTSGGRSNEQFF
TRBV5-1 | CASSLALAGEQFF
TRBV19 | CASSRSTLNTGELFF
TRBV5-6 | CASSATGLPTGDEQFF
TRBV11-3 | CASSDGLAQYNEQFF
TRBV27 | CASSLAGSNEKLFF
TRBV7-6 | CASSLSAGSNYEQYF
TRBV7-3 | CASSFLGGVGYTF
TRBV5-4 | CASSFGPETSGIARYEQYF
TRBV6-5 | CASNQGQVNTEAFF
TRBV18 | CASSPSGQRSYEQYF
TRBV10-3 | CATRLGQGAKEQYF
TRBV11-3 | CASSPVAGHTSDTQYF
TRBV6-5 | CASRGEGWAEAFF
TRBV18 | CASSPVPDMNTEAFF
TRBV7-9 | CASSPGQGVSQQYF
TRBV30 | CAWTGDRGLLGGYTF
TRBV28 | CASSLGGVLGLAGGSYEQYF
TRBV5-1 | CASSSGLAGSYEQYF
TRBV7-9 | CASSLRQGSDEAFF
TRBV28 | CASSTGSRSYGYTF
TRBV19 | CASSIGVGTGDNSPLHF
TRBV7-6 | CASSLEWGGETQYF
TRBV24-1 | CATSDPGTGNTGELFF
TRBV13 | CASSFTGAANYGYTF
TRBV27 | CASSRDRYSGGYTF
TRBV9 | CASSGMLARSPTEAFF
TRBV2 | CASSPLDSSGNTIYF
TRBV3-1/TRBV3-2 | CASKGTAAYNEQFF